The T cell receptor (beta chain) under discussion was sequenced for a study of T cells in Graves' hyperthyroidism and ophthalmopathy. Overall study: Peripheral blood was taken when the disease was first diagnosed, before any treatment began.

Those patients with uncontrolled infection, other autoimmune disease, pregnancy or lactation were excluded. Thyroid ultrasound, orbital computed tomography, clinical symptoms, and serum thyroxine and TRAb underpinned diagnoses. When hyperthyroidism was first diagnosed, the blood sample was taken, preceding any ophthalmopathy symptoms. V gave up 1 base and J gave up 2 bases, with 11 bases separating them. The germline V gene has CDR1 MGHRA and CDR2 YSYEKL. CDR3 length: 15 amino acids. Amplified TCR beta CDR3 regions derived from RNA transcripts. In the first-round RT-PCR of the TCR CDR3, the HTBI primer set was used. TCRdb re-analysed the multiplex PCR reads in MiXCR, keeping a single row per CDR3 protein. The table includes roughly 150,000 distinct CDR3 sequences, roughly 10% detected once.

The chain is built from TRBV4-1 and TRBJ1-2; D possibly corresponds to TRBD1 (6 bases). The TCR originated in a woman under 30 with Graves' hyperthyroidism that later progressed to Graves' ophthalmopathy. The material sequenced was blood. The CDR3, as DNA: TGCGCCAGCAGCCAAGCCCCAGGGGTCAACTATGGCTACACCTTC. Translation: CASSQAPGVNYGYTF.